The TCR beta chain under discussion was sequenced for a study of blood T cell repertoires in COVID-19 (dated by TCRdb to 2020 to 2022). With respect to the entire study: Samples from collaborators originated in the United States, Italy and Spain and spanned both the acute and convalescent phases of COVID-19. The material from the prospective study consisted of cDNA or gDNA derived from T cells, B-cell-depleted T cells, or PBMCs. Deeply sampled blood TCRbeta repertoires from subjects exposed to, actively infected with, or recovered from COVID-19 were included in the dataset. The repertoires were released in a freely available public database intended as a resource for research on the immune response to SARS-CoV-2. Samples came from the ongoing ImmuneRACE study (first 160 participants) plus 1,254 subjects from 6 global collaborators. A de-identified subject ID, COVID-19 status, age in years and sex were almost always included in the sample metadata. HLA class I and class II types, where available, came from metadata supplied by the sample provider rather than from assay-based typing.

V loses 1 base, J loses 1 base, and the germline ends lie 7 bases apart. From its cysteine to its phenylalanine, the CDR3 spans 13 amino acids. Only the CDR3 portion is preserved as DNA: 39 bases, with reading frame beginning at the first base. CDR1 and CDR2, per the germline V gene, are SQVTM and ANQGSEA. At one collaborating source in Seattle, patients were enrolled during active infection and were followed longitudinally through the course of disease. Collaborating institutions collected whole blood in K2EDTA tubes following their own protocols. For TCRbeta analysis, collaborators shipped samples as frozen whole blood, isolated PBMCs, or DNA extracted from either of those sample types. Note on this clone: The target of this receptor is not known. Base qualities are not recorded, but no much larger clone differs from it by a single base.

The immunoSEQ Assay, a bias-controlled multiplex PCR, was used to amplify TCRbeta CDR3 regions from genomic DNA. From the authors' description of their analysis: Within the assay, amplification of reference gene primers was used to estimate how many nucleated cells each sample contained. To quantify the absolute abundance of each unique TCRbeta CDR3 rearrangement, sequence reads were collapsed and filtered. For each sample, productive Simpson clonality was calculated by taking the square root of Simpson's diversity index across productive rearrangements. TCRdb holds this immuneACCESS table with in-frame rearrangements only. Some clones are missing; in checked studies, unresolved V genes explain under half, and the rest has no known cause. The DNA was the basis for D and trimming; V, J and clone size are from that table. The sample data list 450,000 or so clones, and roughly 89% of these were observed just once. Roughly 0.84% of the sample rests with the top ten.

The research as a whole found: How much clinical and demographic metadata was included differed by source and by participant, and the metadata was provided uncurated.

The receptor was derived from a man aged 18 to 29 with COVID-19, enrolled during active disease. The V and J segments used are TRBV29-1 and TRBJ1-1; too little of a D gene remains to name it. The sample comprised peripheral blood. DNA sequence: TGCAGCGTTGAAGGGGCCTCGAACACTGAAGCTTTCTTT. It translates to CSVEGASNTEAFF. When the CDR3 is completed using the reference TRBV29-1 and TRBJ1-1 genes on either side, the full variable domain is SAVISQKPSRDICQRGTSLTIQCQVDSQVTMMFWYRQQPGQSLTLIATANQGSEATYESGFVIDKFPISRPNLTFSTLTVSNMSPEDSSIYLCSVEGASNTEAFFGQGTRLTVV.